This T cell receptor (beta chain) was recovered during a study of OX40 agonist ivuxolimab in advanced cancers. For the wider study: Ivuxolimab, which targeted the costimulatory receptor OX40 (CD134), was an agonistic, fully human IgG2 monoclonal antibody. Intravenous ivuxolimab was administered to patients every 2 weeks at six dose levels: 0.01, 0.1, 0.3, 1.5, 3 and 10 mg/kg. Of the roughly 50 dose-escalation patients, hepatocellular carcinoma was present in 19, melanoma in approximately 15, renal cell carcinoma in 9 and head and neck cancer in 9. A male proportion of roughly 80% and a mean age of roughly 58 years, ranging from about 23 to 90, were recorded for the dose-escalation cohort. Prior anti-PD-1, anti-PD-L1 or anti-CTLA-4 therapy was permitted, and approximately 41% of dose-escalation patients had received checkpoint inhibitors. Partial responses occurred in three dose-escalation patients, of whom one had hepatocellular carcinoma and two had cutaneous melanoma. Peripheral TCRbeta sequencing aimed to test whether ivuxolimab altered TCR sequence diversity and caused clonal T-cell expansion. The paper describes the monotherapy dose-escalation part (N of about 54 patients) of the phase I trial of ivuxolimab.

Remarks on this clone: Its binding antigen is unknown. Base qualities are not at hand, and no much larger clone is one base apart.

Genomic DNA was isolated from the sorted cells so that the TCRbeta CDR3 region could be sequenced. The immunoSEQ Assay was used for sequencing of TCRbeta CDR3 regions. Not all clones reach the TCRdb copy of this immuneACCESS table, which keeps in-frame sequences only. Checked studies attribute under half of the gap to unresolved V genes and leave the rest unexplained. The table for this sample lists about 36,000 clones; about 78% of them were counted only once. The top ten clones comprise roughly 13% of the sample. Broad study findings and their caveats: In the 0.1-3.0 mg/kg groups, partial responders were among the patients with the lowest normalized peripheral clonal expansion, particularly in CD8+ T cells. After ivuxolimab, CD8+ T cells had more expanded clones than CD4+ T cells on average. Low levels of normalized T-cell clonal expansion were also shown by some nonresponding patients. At doses of 0.1 to 3.0 mg/kg, clonal expansion of both CD4+ and CD8+ blood T cells was observed from baseline to week 6. Antigen specificity was not determined for the clonally expanded peripheral T cells.

The trial excluded patients who had a history of autoimmune disease or who were on systemic immunosuppression. Peripheral blood for TCR sequencing was drawn from every dose cohort at baseline, at cycle 4 day 1 and at cycle 7 day 1. The samples were drawn from a first-in-human, open-label, multicenter phase I dose-escalation trial of ivuxolimab. Adults with locally advanced or metastatic head and neck squamous cell, hepatocellular, melanoma or renal cell carcinoma were enrolled in the trial. CD4+ and CD8+ T cells were sorted separately from peripheral blood before TCR sequencing. The starting material was CD4+ or CD8+ T cells sorted from blood, obtained in a trial of the OX40 agonist ivuxolimab. The clonotype originates from an adult with an advanced solid tumor such as melanoma, head and neck, liver or kidney cancer.

The DNA sequence reads TGTGCCAGTAGTCTCTTCTCTGGGGCCAACGTCCTGACTTTC. It encodes CASSLFSGANVLTF. The chain is assembled from TRBV7-3 and TRBJ2-6; no confident D gene assignment can be made. The CDR3 sequence holds 14 residues, the cysteine and phenylalanine included. The kept DNA is CDR3 alone, 42 bases in frame from the first base. Trimming at the junction amounts to 9 bases on V and 0 bases on J, and the germline ends lie 9 bases apart. The germline V gene provides CDR1 SGHTA and CDR2 FQGTGA.